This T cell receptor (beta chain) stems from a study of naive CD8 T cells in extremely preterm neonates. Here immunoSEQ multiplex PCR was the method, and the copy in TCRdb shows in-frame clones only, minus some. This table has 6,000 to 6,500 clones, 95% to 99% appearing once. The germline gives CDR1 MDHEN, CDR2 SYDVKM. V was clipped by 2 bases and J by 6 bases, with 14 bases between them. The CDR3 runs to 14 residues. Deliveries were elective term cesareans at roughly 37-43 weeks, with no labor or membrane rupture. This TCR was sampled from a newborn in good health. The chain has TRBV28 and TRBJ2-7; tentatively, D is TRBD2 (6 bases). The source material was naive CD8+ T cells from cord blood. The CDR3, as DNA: TGTGCCAGCAGTTTAAGCGGGTGGGCCACCGAGCAGTACTTC. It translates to CASSLSGWATEQYF. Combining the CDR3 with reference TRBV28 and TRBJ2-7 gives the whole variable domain DVKVTQSSRYLVKRTGEKVFLECVQDMDHENMFWYRQDPGLGLRLIYFSYDVKMKEKGDIPEGYSVSREKKERFSLILESASTNQTSMYLCASSLSGWATEQYFGPGTRLTVT.